Below are 5 T cell receptor beta chains sequenced from a single sample in a study of siplizumab effects on memory and regulatory T cells. Repertoires were generated with immunoSEQ multiplex PCR, while TCRdb's copy carries only in-frame clones and drops some. This table holds some 97,000 clones, about nine tenths found once. The source material was CD4+ T cells sorted from blood. Receptor source: a human donor in good health. Some clones in this sample may be carry-over from other donors' samples.

V is TRBV5-5 and J is TRBJ2-3; a possible D gene is TRBD1 (6 bases). The germline CDR1 and CDR2 sequences are SGHKS and YYEKEE (reference sequence). The CDR3 loop spans 11 amino acids. V shed 10 bases and J shed 3 bases, with 9 bases lying between them. CDR3 DNA sequence: TGTGCCGGGGGCCTTACAGATACGCAGTATTTT. Translating gives CAGGLTDTQYF.

CDR3 protein: CASRPTGANVLTF. The CDR3 DNA is TGTGCCAGCAGGCCCACTGGGGCCAACGTCCTGACTTTC. The rearrangement links TRBV6-5 to TRBJ2-6, with D unclear. V was cut by 6 bases and J by 2 bases, with 5 bases left in between. Germline assignment: CDR1 MNHEY and CDR2 SVGAGI. The CDR3 extends over 13 amino acids.

The V gene is TRBV18, the J gene TRBJ1-1; TRBD1 agrees at 7 bases. Germline V lookup: CDR1 KGHSH, CDR2 LQKENI. J gave up 4 bases and V 3 bases, and 5 bases lay outside the gene matches. The CDR3 is 14 residues long. The CDR3: CASSPATGFTEAFF. The DNA of the CDR3 is TGTGCCAGCTCACCGGCGACAGGGTTCACTGAAGCTTTCTTT.

In this sample, this clone turned up a few times. The rearrangement links TRBV5-1 to TRBJ2-3; D uncertain. This CDR3 region has 19 residues. Germline V lookup: CDR1 SGHRS, CDR2 YFSETQ. Trimming cost V 4 bases and J 6 bases, with 30 bases left between them. This CDR3 reads CASSTNSYGPPKVSDTQYF. In nucleotides, the CDR3 is TGCGCCAGCAGCACAAATTCTTACGGCCCCCCGAAGGTTTCCGATACGCAGTATTTT.

The rearrangement uses TRBV19 and TRBJ1-1; weak D call: TRBD1 (6 bases). CDR3 length equals 13 residues. Trimming took off 7 bases at V and 1 base at J, with 10 bases between the two ends. Looked up from germline, CDR1 is LNHDA and CDR2 is SQIVND (reference sequence). The CDR3 loop is CASMRGRNTEAFF. In DNA, the CDR3 is TGTGCCAGTATGAGGGGGAGGAACACTGAAGCTTTCTTT.